The present T cell receptor beta chain was sequenced within a study of PD-1 blockade in classical Hodgkin lymphoma. Overall study context: Every 2 weeks, patients had 3 mg/kg nivolumab intravenously. Whole-study results and caveats: In CD4+ cells, TCR diversity went up significantly by C4D1, but in CD8+ cells it did not.

As for time point: cycle 4 day 1 (C4D1), after 6 weeks of nivolumab. Every patient had relapsed following autologous stem cell transplantation, and cohorts differed in brentuximab vedotin exposure. Complete response, partial response or progressive disease constituted the best responses recorded. Libraries were prepared by immunoSEQ multiplex PCR; TCRdb keeps only in-frame clonotypes and omits some of them. The data show roughly 100,000 clones, approximately 89% seen once. This CDR3 is built from 15 residues. Germline V gene data show CDR1 as SGHTA and CDR2 as FQGNSA. Trimming removed 3 bases from V and 2 bases from J; junction bases left unmatched: 3. To note about this clone: Its cognate antigen is unknown. Other DNA sequences in this sample translate to the same CDR3.

The sample here was peripheral blood mononuclear cells (PBMCs), taken before the fourth cycle of nivolumab. The chain combines TRBV7-2 with TRBJ2-1; 8 bases map to TRBD2. This TCR was recovered from a human donor with classical Hodgkin lymphoma. The CDR3 DNA reads as TGTGCCAGCAGCTTTACTAGCGGACCCTACAATGAGCAGTTCTTC. As protein: CASSFTSGPYNEQFF.